These 20 T cell receptor beta chains came from one sample sequenced in a study of blood T cell repertoires in COVID-19. Clones were sequenced by immunoSEQ multiplex PCR, and TCRdb holds only the in-frame ones, with some missing. The sample gives around 190,000 clones, under 90% of which show up once; approximately 6.9% is in the top ten. Sequenced material: peripheral blood. The receptor set was obtained from a man in his 60s with acute or convalescent COVID-19.

The chain combines TRBV28 with TRBJ2-3; TRBD2 is a possible D gene (6 bases). Germline V CDR1 and CDR2: MDHEN, SYDVKM. The CDR3 has 15 residues. Trimming pared 6 bases from V and 3 bases from J, leaving 16 bases between. The CDR3 loop is CASSFPGVGTDTQYF. The CDR3 DNA sequence: TGTGCCAGCAGCTTCCCGGGAGTGGGGACAGATACGCAGTATTTT.

The genes are TRBV6-5 and TRBJ2-7; 7 positions agree with TRBD1. Germline CDR1 and CDR2: MNHEY and SVGAGI. The CDR3 covers 13 residues. V dropped 4 bases and J dropped 1; count of bases not matched to a gene: 1. The CDR3 spells CASSWDSSYEQYF. CDR3 bases: TGTGCCAGCAGTTGGGACAGTTCCTACGAGCAGTACTTC.

This clone has just a few counts. One end of the junction varies from germline; a read error may be responsible. The chain employs TRBV7-7 and TRBJ2-2; 13 bases are shared with TRBD2. Looked up from germline, CDR1 is SSHAT and CDR2 is FNYEAQ (reference sequence). CDR3 length: 18 residues. The CDR3 nucleotides read TGTGCTAGCAGCTTATCACTAGCGGGGGGGCTCTACACCGGGGAGCTGTTTTTT. This sequence encodes CASSLSLAGGLYTGELFF.

The rearrangement joins TRBV12-5 to TRBJ1-5; D gene uncertain. The CDR3 spans 19 residues. V lost 0 bases, J lost 0 bases, and 18 bases lay in between. Germline lookup yields CDR1 LGHNT and CDR2 FRNRAP. The CDR3 DNA sequence: TGTGCTAGTGGTTTGGTACTCACGAGTCCGCGTTATAGCAATCAGCCCCAGCATTTT. Amino acids: CASGLVLTSPRYSNQPQHF.

The genes are TRBV28 and TRBJ1-6; 7 bases map to TRBD1. The CDR3 extends over 15 amino acids. Germline V gene sequence: CDR1 MDHEN, CDR2 SYDVKM. After removal of 2 bases from V and 7 bases from J, the junction contained 5 bases not matched to a gene. The CDR3 reads CASSLPTGINSPLHF. Here the CDR3 DNA reads TGTGCCAGCAGTTTACCGACAGGGATCAATTCACCCCTCCACTTT.

This clone showed up just once. CDR3 DNA: TGTGCCAGCAGCCACCAGGTTAGCACAGATACGCAGTATTTT. Encoded protein: CASSHQVSTDTQYF. This rearrangement joins TRBV3-1 (or the pseudogene TRBV3-2) to TRBJ2-3; D gene uncertain. CDR3 length: 14 amino acids. Germline V gene sequence: CDR1 LGHDT, CDR2 YNNKEL (reference sequence). Trimming took 3 bases from V and 0 from J, leaving 7 bases between them.

This clone was observed at least ten times. Other nucleotide sequences in the sample specify the same CDR3. The V call is TRBV7-3, the J call TRBJ2-5; 7 bases align to TRBD1. Germline V gives CDR1 SGHTA, CDR2 FQGTGA. The junction had 4 bases not matched to a gene; V was cut back by 5 bases and J by 1 base. This CDR3 region has 14 residues. The CDR3 DNA reads as TGTGCCAGCAGCCCGACAGGGCTCCAAGAGACCCAGTACTTC. It specifies CASSPTGLQETQYF.

The J gene is TRBJ2-2, the V gene TRBV7-9, with TRBD1 matching 9 bases. With V trimmed by 3 bases and J by 5 bases, 4 bases remained unmatched. Germline CDR1 and CDR2: SEHNR and FQNEAQ (reference sequence). This CDR3 comprises 15 residues. Here the CDR3 DNA reads TGTGCCAGCAGCTTCCACAGGGGGCAGACCGGGGAGCTGTTTTTT. This codes for CASSFHRGQTGELFF.

This clone has only a few counts. The CDR3 sequence: CASSGGDWAGDEQFF. The DNA of the CDR3 is TGTGCCAGCAGCGGAGGGGACTGGGCCGGGGATGAGCAGTTCTTC. The chain employs TRBV9 and TRBJ2-1; possibly TRBD2 for D (6 bases). Trimming took 3 bases from V and 8 from J, leaving 18 bases between them. Looked up from germline, CDR1 is SGDLS and CDR2 is YYNGEE. This CDR3 has 15 amino acids.

The gene calls are TRBV6-5 and TRBJ2-1; D is uncertain. With 6 bases removed from V and 6 bases from J, the gap between germline ends came to 15 bases. Germline V gene sequence: CDR1 MNHEY, CDR2 SVGAGI. This CDR3 is 14 amino acids long. This chain's CDR3 is CASRDFSTVNEQFF. The CDR3 region has the DNA TGTGCCAGCAGAGACTTTTCGACGGTCAATGAGCAGTTCTTC.

The chain is built from TRBV18 and TRBJ1-2, with 10 bases identical to TRBD1. Germline CDR1 KGHSH, CDR2 LQKENI. V gave up 0 bases and J gave up 1 base; unmatched junction bases: 2. The CDR3 has 16 residues. CDR3 region: CASSPPRTGGNYGYTF. CDR3 nucleotides: TGTGCCAGCTCACCACCTAGGACAGGGGGTAACTATGGCTACACCTTC.

V usage is TRBV24-1 and J usage is TRBJ2-1; no reliable D call. This CDR3 has 13 amino acids. Germline V gene sequence: CDR1 KGHDR, CDR2 SFDVKD. V was pared by 8 bases and J by 4 bases, with 11 bases between. CDR3 sequence reads: CATIIVPYNEQFF. CDR3 nucleotide sequence: TGTGCCACCATAATAGTGCCTTACAATGAGCAGTTCTTC.

This clone was seen once. The CDR3 DNA sequence: TGTGCCAGCAGCCGTGTGGGGAGAACTGAAGCTTTCTTT. Translation: CASSRVGRTEAFF. The V and J genes are TRBV7-2 and TRBJ1-1; D unclear. Germline assignment: CDR1 SGHTA and CDR2 FQGNSA. V lost 5 bases and J 5 bases, leaving 12 bases between the germline ends. This CDR3 is built from 13 residues.

The rearrangement uses TRBV9 and TRBJ2-1, with TRBD2 matching 11 bases. V trimming: 3 bases; J trimming: 2 bases; junction bases outside the gene matches: 7. CDR1 and CDR2 from the germline V gene are SGDLS and YYNGEE. The CDR3 has 17 amino acids. CDR3 sequence reads: CASSDQSSGGAYNEQFF. CDR3 coding DNA: TGTGCCAGCAGCGACCAGAGTAGCGGGGGGGCCTACAATGAGCAGTTCTTC.

J is TRBJ1-1 and V is TRBV10-2, with 8 bases aligning to TRBD1. CDR1 and CDR2 from the germline V gene are WSHSY and SAAADI. With 2 bases clipped from V and 8 bases from J, the junction kept 4 bases outside the gene matches. The CDR3 contains 13 residues. The CDR3 nucleotides read TGCGCCAGCAGTGAGCCAGACAGGGGAGAAGCTTTCTTT. This codes for CASSEPDRGEAFF.

This sequence joins TRBV5-1 and TRBJ1-6; 9 positions match TRBD1. Per germline, CDR1 SGHRS and CDR2 YFSETQ. Trimming cost V 4 bases and J 8 bases; bases outside gene matches: 4. The length of the CDR3 is 14 residues. The CDR3 DNA is TGCGCCAGCAGCCCCACAGGGGGCGATTCACCCCTCCACTTT. Protein: CASSPTGGDSPLHF.

This chain uses TRBV27 with TRBJ2-3; D might be TRBD1 (7 bases). The CDR3 is made up of 15 amino acids. Looked up from germline, CDR1 is MNHEY and CDR2 is SMNVEV (reference sequence). Trimming took off 9 bases at V and 1 base at J, with 17 bases between the two ends. The CDR3: CASSTGRFRTDTQYF. CDR3 coding DNA: TGTGCCAGTTCGACAGGGAGGTTCCGCACAGATACGCAGTATTTT.

This chain links TRBV18 with TRBJ2-1; 9 nucleotides align to TRBD2. The CDR3 spans 17 residues. The V segment lost 2 bases and the J segment 9 bases; nucleotides outside the gene matches: 14. The germline CDR1 and CDR2 sequences are KGHSH and LQKENI. The CDR3 here is CASSPTASGTSFGEQFF. The CDR3 nucleotides are TGTGCCAGCTCACCAACGGCTAGCGGGACTTCATTCGGTGAGCAGTTCTTC.

CDR3 in amino acids: CASTRDNSPLHF. In nucleotides, the CDR3 is TGTGCCAGCACCCGTGATAATTCACCCCTCCACTTT. The rearrangement joins TRBV2 to TRBJ1-6, with D hard to call. Germline values: CDR1 SNHLY, CDR2 FYNNEI. Between the trimmed V and J ends, which lost 7 bases and 5 bases, there was a span of 6 bases. This CDR3 is built from 12 residues.

This clone was seen just once. This chain joins TRBV29-1 and TRBJ1-2, with 8 bases that match TRBD1. The junction had 5 bases not matched to a gene; V was cut back by 1 base and J by 1 base. This CDR3 has 15 amino acids. Germline lookup yields CDR1 SQVTM and CDR2 ANQGSEA. This CDR3 is CSVEVPTGVNYGYTF. In DNA, the CDR3 is TGCAGCGTTGAAGTTCCGACAGGGGTTAACTATGGCTACACCTTC. Combining the CDR3 with reference TRBV29-1 and TRBJ1-2 gives the whole variable domain SAVISQKPSRDICQRGTSLTIQCQVDSQVTMMFWYRQQPGQSLTLIATANQGSEATYESGFVIDKFPISRPNLTFSTLTVSNMSPEDSSIYLCSVEVPTGVNYGYTFGSGTRLTVV.